This is a list of T cell receptor beta chains from one sample in a study of T-cell reconstitution after alpha-beta-depleted transplantation in children. TCRdb redid the calling of the PCR reads with MiXCR, one entry per CDR3 protein. Found here are a few hundred thousand distinct CDR3 sequences, roughly 25% of them singletons; the top ten hold roughly 5%. The sequenced sample was PBMCs, mostly from graft donor cells, obtained 360 days after TCRalphabeta/CD19-depleted stem cell transplant. These receptors originate from a female patient under 10 years old who had a stem cell transplant for congenital amegakaryocytic thrombocytopenia, so the T cells may come from the graft donor. Both conserved end residues are part of each CDR3. The D gene is left open where the match is weak. The listing skips clone size in some rows; elsewhere it reads once, few, many or a size class.

TRBV20-1	TRBJ2-7	13	.	TRBD2	CSASAGDRYEQYF	TGCAGTGCTTCAGCGGGAGATAGGTACGAGCAGTACTTC
TRBV5-1	TRBJ2-2	17	few	.	CASSLAGPTSNTGELFF	TGCGCCAGCAGCTTGGCTGGGCCTACCTCGAACACCGGGGAGCTGTTTTTT
TRBV21-1	TRBJ1-5	15	.	.	CATRASKTGTQPQHF	TGTGCCACCAGGGCGTCGAAAACAGGGACCCAGCCCCAGCATTTT
TRBV28	TRBJ1-2	14	few	.	CASSLVGAGYGYTF	TGTGCCAGCAGCCTGGTGGGCGCCGGCTATGGCTACACCTTC
TRBV28	TRBJ1-2	18	few	.	CASSLQGGAGWSKGGYTF	TGTGCCAGCAGTTTACAGGGCGGAGCAGGGTGGAGTAAGGGGGGCTACACCTTC
TRBV4-2	TRBJ1-5	13	few	.	CASNQDINQPQHF	TGTGCCAGCAACCAAGATATAAATCAGCCCCAGCATTTT
TRBV5-1	TRBJ2-7	15	.	.	CASSSGGGIRSEQYF	TGCGCCAGCAGCTCCGGTGGGGGGATTAGAAGCGAGCAGTACTTC
TRBV11-2	TRBJ2-3	17	few	TRBD2	CASSSPLRGGRTDTQYF	TGTGCCAGCAGCTCTCCCTTGCGGGGGGGCCGTACAGATACGCAGTATTTT
TRBV28	TRBJ2-3	16	.	.	CASSSGPRSVADTQYF	TGTGCCAGCAGTTCCGGGCCCCGGTCGGTCGCAGATACGCAGTATTTT
TRBV19	TRBJ1-5	14	.	TRBD1	CASSMGQSNQPQHF	TGTGCCAGTAGTATGGGACAGAGCAATCAGCCCCAGCATTTT
TRBV12-3/TRBV12-4	TRBJ2-7	12	many	TRBD1	CASSWDRDEQYF	TGTGCCAGCAGTTGGGACAGAGATGAGCAGTACTTC
TRBV28	TRBJ1-5	14	few	TRBD1	CASSPQGGAQPQHF	TGTGCCAGCAGTCCTCAGGGGGGGGCTCAGCCCCAGCATTTT
TRBV4-3	TRBJ2-7	13	.	.	CASSQDLTYEQYF	TGCGCCAGCAGCCAAGATCTAACATACGAGCAGTACTTC
TRBV28	TRBJ2-2	14	few	.	CASSSQGPKGELFF	TGTGCCAGCAGTTCCCAGGGGCCCAAAGGGGAGCTGTTTTTT
TRBV29-1	TRBJ2-3	11	few	.	CSVESADTQYF	TGCAGCGTTGAATCTGCAGATACGCAGTATTTT
TRBV7-2	TRBJ1-2	14	.	.	CASSAGTQALGYTF	TGTGCCAGCAGCGCGGGGACGCAGGCTCTAGGCTACACCTTC
TRBV3-1	TRBJ2-5	14	.	TRBD2	CASSNSGGEETQYF	TGTGCCAGCAGCAATAGCGGGGGGGAAGAGACCCAGTACTTC
TRBV4-1	TRBJ2-7	14	few	.	CASSQADGGYEQYF	TGCGCCAGCAGCCAGGCGGATGGCGGCTACGAGCAGTACTTC
TRBV21-1	TRBJ2-6	17	.	.	CASSSTGGPSGANVLTF	TGTGCCAGCAGCTCCACGGGAGGGCCTTCTGGGGCCAACGTCCTGACTTTC
TRBV25-1	TRBJ2-5	13	.	.	CASSVPYLGTQYF	TGTGCCAGCAGTGTGCCGTACTTGGGGACCCAGTACTTC
TRBV15	TRBJ2-5	15	few	.	CATSSTGLTGETQYF	TGTGCCACCAGCAGTACGGGACTCACGGGAGAGACCCAGTACTTC
TRBV15	TRBJ2-3	16	few	TRBD2	CATSTRGSEFTDTQYF	TGTGCCACCAGCACCCGCGGGAGCGAATTCACAGATACGCAGTATTTT
TRBV10-3	TRBJ1-3	13	.	.	CAIVPGPGNTIYF	TGTGCCATCGTCCCGGGGCCAGGAAACACCATATATTTT
TRBV7-9	TRBJ2-3	12	few	.	CASRDNTDTQYF	TGTGCCAGCCGGGACAACACAGATACGCAGTATTTT
TRBV29-1	TRBJ2-1	12	many	.	CSVVWGRIEQFF	TGCAGCGTTGTTTGGGGGCGGATTGAGCAGTTCTTC
TRBV11-3	TRBJ2-1	15	few	TRBD1	CASSFLGTGVHEQFF	TGTGCCAGCAGCTTTCTGGGGACAGGGGTACATGAGCAGTTCTTC
TRBV28	TRBJ1-2	14	.	.	CASSLQGSNYGYTF	TGTGCCAGCAGTTTGCAGGGGAGTAACTATGGCTACACCTTC
TRBV4-1	TRBJ2-3	17	few	TRBD2	CASSQVVAGGPSNTQYF	TGCGCCAGCAGCCAAGTAGTAGCGGGGGGACCATCAAATACGCAGTATTTT
TRBV20-1	TRBJ2-3	15	.	.	CSARDQGRITDTQYF	TGCAGTGCTAGAGACCAGGGGCGGATCACAGATACGCAGTATTTT
TRBV7-6	TRBJ2-3	16	many	TRBD1	CASRRGQSDFTDTQYF	TGTGCCAGCAGGAGGGGACAGTCGGACTTTACAGATACGCAGTATTTT
TRBV5-4	TRBJ2-3	15	.	.	CASSLGAGTTDTQYF	TGTGCCAGCAGCTTGGGCGCGGGAACGACAGATACGCAGTATTTT
TRBV2	TRBJ1-6	15	few	.	CASRVESSYNSPLHF	TGTGCCAGCCGCGTAGAGAGCTCCTATAATTCACCCCTCCACTTT
TRBV2	TRBJ2-7	13	few	.	CARRGTNSYEQYF	TGTGCCAGGAGGGGGACAAACTCCTACGAGCAGTACTTC